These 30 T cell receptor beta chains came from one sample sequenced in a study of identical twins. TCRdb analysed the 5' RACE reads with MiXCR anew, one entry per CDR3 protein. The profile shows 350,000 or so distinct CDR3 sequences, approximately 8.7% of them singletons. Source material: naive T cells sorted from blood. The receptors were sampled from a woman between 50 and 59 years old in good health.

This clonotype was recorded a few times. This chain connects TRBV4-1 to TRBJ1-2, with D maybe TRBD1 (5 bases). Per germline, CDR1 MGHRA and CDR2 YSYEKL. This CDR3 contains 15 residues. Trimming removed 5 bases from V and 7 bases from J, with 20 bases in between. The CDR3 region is CASSSPGLPWGGYTF. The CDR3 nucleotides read TGCGCCAGCAGCTCGCCGGGACTCCCTTGGGGTGGCTACACCTTC.

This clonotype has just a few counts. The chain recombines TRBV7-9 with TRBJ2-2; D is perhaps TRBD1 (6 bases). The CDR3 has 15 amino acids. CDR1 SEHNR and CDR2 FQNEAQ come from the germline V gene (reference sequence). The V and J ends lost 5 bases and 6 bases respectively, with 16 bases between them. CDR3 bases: TGTGCCAGCAGCCGTGAAGGGGGAGTTCCCGGGGAGCTGTTTTTT. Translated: CASSREGGVPGELFF.

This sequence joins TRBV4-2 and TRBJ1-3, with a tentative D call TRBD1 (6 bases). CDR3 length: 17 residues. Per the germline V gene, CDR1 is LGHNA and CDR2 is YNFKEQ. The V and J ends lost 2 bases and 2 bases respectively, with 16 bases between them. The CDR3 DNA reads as TGTGCCAGCAGCCAATTCGGCTCAGGGGCAACTGGAAACACCATATATTTT. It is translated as CASSQFGSGATGNTIYF.

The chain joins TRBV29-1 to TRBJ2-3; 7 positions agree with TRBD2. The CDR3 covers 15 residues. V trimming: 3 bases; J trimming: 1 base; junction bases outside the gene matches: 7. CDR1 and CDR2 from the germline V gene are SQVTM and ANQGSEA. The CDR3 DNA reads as TGCAGCGTTGACTTTACTGGGGGGGGCACAGATACGCAGTATTTT. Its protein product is CSVDFTGGGTDTQYF.

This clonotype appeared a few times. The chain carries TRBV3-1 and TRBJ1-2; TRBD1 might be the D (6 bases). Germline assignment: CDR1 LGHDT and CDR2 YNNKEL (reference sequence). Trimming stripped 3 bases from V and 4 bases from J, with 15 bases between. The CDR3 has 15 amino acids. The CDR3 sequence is CASSHGGPQTYGYTF. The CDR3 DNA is TGTGCCAGCAGCCACGGGGGCCCACAAACCTATGGCTACACCTTC.

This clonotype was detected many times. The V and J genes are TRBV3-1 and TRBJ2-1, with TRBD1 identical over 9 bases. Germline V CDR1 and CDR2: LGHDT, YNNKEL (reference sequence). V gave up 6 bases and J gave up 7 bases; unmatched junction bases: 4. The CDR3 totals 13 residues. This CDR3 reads CASSTGGENEQFF. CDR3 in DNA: TGTGCCAGCAGTACAGGGGGCGAGAATGAGCAGTTCTTC.

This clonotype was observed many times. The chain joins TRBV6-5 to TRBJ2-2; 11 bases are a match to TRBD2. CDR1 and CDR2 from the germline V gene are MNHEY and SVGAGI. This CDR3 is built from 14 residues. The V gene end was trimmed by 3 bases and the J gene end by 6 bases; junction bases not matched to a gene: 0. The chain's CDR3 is CASSYSGRAGELFF. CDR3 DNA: TGTGCCAGCAGTTATAGCGGGAGGGCCGGGGAGCTGTTTTTT.

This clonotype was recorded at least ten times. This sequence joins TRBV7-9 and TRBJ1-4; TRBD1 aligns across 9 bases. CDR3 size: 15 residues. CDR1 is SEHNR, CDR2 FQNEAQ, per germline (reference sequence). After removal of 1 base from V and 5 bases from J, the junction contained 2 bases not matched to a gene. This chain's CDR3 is CASSLVGTGNEKLFF. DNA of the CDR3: TGTGCCAGCAGCTTAGTCGGGACAGGGAATGAAAAACTGTTTTTT.

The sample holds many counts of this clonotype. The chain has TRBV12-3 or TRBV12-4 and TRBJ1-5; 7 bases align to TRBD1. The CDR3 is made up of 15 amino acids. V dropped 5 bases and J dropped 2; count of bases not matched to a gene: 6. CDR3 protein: CASSPVDRGNQPQHF. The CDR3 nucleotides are TGTGCCAGCAGTCCAGTTGACAGGGGCAATCAGCCCCAGCATTTT.

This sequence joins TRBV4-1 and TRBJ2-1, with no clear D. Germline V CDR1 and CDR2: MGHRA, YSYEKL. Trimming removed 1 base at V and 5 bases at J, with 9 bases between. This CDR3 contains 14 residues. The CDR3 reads CASSQVPANNEQFF. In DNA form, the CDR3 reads TGCGCCAGCAGCCAAGTCCCAGCAAACAATGAGCAGTTCTTC.

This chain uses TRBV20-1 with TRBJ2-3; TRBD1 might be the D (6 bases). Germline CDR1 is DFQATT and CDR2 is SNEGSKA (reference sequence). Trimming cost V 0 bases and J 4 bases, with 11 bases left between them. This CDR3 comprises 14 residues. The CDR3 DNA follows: TGCAGTGCTAGAGATCAGGGGTCAGCAGATACGCAGTATTTT. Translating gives CSARDQGSADTQYF.

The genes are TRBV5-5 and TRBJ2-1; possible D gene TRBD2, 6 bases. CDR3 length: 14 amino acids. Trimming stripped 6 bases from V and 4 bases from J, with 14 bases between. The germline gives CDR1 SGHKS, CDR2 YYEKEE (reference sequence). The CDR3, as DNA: TGTGCCAGCATAGGGGCTAGCGATTACAATGAGCAGTTCTTC. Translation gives CASIGASDYNEQFF.

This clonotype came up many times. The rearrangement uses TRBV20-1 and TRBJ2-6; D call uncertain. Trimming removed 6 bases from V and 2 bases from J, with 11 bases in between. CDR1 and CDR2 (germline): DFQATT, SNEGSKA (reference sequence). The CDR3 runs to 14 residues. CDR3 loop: CSAPPVAGANVLTF. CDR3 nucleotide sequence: TGCAGTGCCCCTCCGGTAGCTGGGGCCAACGTCCTGACTTTC.

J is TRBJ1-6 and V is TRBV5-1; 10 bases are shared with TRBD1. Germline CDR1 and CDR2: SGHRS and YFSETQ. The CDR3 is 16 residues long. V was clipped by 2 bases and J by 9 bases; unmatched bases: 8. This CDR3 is CASSLTPGQGSSPLHF. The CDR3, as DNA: TGCGCCAGCAGCTTAACTCCGGGACAGGGGAGTTCACCCCTCCACTTT. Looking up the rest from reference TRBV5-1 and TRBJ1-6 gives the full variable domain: KAGVTQTPRYLIKTRGQQVTLSCSPISGHRSVSWYQQTPGQGLQFLFEYFSETQRNKGNFPGRFSGRQFSNSRSEMNVSTLELGDSALYLCASSLTPGQGSSPLHFGNGTRLTVT.

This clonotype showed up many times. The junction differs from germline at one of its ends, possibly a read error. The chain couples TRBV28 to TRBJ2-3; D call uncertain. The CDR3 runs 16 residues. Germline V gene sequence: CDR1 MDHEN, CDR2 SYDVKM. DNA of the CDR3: TGTGCCAGCAGCATCCTCCCGGCGGTTGGCACAGATATGCAGTATTTT. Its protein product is CASSILPAVGTDMQYF.

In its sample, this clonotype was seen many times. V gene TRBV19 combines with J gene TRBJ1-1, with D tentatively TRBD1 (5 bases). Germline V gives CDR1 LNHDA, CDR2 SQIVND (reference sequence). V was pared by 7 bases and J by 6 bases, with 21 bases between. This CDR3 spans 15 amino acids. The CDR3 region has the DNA TGTGCCAGTACCGCCCGAGACCGGGGCGCTCCTGAAGCTTTCTTT. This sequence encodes CASTARDRGAPEAFF.

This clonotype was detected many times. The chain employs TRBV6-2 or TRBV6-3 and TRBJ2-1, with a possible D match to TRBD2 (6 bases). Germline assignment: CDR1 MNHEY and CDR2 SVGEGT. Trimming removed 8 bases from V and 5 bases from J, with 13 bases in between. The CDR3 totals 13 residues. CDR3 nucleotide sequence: TGTGCCAGCGGGAGGATAGCGAACAATGAGCAGTTCTTC. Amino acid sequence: CASGRIANNEQFF.

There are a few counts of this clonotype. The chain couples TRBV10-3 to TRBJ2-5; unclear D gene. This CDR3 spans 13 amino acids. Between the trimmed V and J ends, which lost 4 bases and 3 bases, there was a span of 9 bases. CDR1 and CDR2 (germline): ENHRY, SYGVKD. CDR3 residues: CAISAAAEETQYF. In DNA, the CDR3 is TGTGCCATCAGTGCGGCTGCTGAAGAGACCCAGTACTTC.

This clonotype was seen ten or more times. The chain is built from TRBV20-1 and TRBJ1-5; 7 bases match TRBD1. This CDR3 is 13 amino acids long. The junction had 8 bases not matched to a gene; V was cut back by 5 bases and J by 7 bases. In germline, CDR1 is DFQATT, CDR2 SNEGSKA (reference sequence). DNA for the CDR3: TGCAGTGCTGGGACAGATGGGATACAGCCCCAGCATTTT. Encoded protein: CSAGTDGIQPQHF.

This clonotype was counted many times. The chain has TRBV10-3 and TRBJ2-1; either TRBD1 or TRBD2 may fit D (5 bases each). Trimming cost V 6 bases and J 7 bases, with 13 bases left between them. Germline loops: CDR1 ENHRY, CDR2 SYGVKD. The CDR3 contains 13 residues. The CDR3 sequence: CAIRGDQKNEQFF. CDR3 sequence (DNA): TGTGCCATCAGGGGGGACCAAAAAAATGAGCAGTTCTTC.

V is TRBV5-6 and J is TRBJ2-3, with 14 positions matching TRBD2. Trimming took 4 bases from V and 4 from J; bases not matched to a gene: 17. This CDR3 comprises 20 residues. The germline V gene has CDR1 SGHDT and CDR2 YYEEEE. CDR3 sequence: CASSLVGTSGSQLHADTQYF. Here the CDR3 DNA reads TGTGCCAGCAGCCTGGTAGGGACTAGCGGGAGTCAGCTTCACGCAGATACGCAGTATTTT.

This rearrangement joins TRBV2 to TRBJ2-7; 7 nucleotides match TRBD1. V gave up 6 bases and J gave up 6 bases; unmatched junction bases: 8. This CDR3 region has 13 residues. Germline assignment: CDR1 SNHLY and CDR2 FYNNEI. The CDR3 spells CASSGTTGAEQYF. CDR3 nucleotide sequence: TGTGCCAGCAGCGGAACCACAGGGGCCGAGCAGTACTTC.

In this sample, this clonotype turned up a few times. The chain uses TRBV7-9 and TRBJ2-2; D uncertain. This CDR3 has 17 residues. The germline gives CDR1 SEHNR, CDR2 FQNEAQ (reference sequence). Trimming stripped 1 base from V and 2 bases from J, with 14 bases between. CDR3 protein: CASSLEAPQLNTGELFF. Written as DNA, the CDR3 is TGTGCCAGCAGCTTAGAGGCTCCCCAACTCAACACCGGGGAGCTGTTTTTT. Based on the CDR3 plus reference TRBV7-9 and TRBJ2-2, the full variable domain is DTGVSQNPRHKITKRGQNVTFRCDPISEHNRLYWYRQTLGQGPEFLTYFQNEAQLEKSRLLSDRFSAERPKGSFSTLEIQRTEQGDSAMYLCASSLEAPQLNTGELFFGEGSRLTVL.

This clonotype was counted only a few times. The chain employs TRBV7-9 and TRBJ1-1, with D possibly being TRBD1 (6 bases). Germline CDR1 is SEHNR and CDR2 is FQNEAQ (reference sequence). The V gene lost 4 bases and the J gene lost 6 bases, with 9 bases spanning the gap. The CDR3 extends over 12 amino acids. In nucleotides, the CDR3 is TGTGCCAGCAGCTCTGGGACACCTGAAGCTTTCTTT. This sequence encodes CASSSGTPEAFF.

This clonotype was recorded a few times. The CDR3 spells CASSPLAGKNNEQFF. The CDR3 nucleotides are TGTGCCAGCAGCCCCCTAGCGGGAAAGAACAATGAGCAGTTCTTC. This rearrangement joins TRBV9 to TRBJ2-1; 9 bases map to TRBD2. Losses at the gene ends were 4 bases for V and 5 bases for J; bases not matched to a gene: 7. Germline values: CDR1 SGDLS, CDR2 YYNGEE. The CDR3 is made up of 15 amino acids.

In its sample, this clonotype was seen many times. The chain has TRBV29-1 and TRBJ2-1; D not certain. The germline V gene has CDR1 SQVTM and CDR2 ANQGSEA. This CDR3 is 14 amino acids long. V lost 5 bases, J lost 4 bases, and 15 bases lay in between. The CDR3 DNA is TGCAGCGTTTGGAGTTCCATCGCTTACAATGAGCAGTTCTTC. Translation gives CSVWSSIAYNEQFF.

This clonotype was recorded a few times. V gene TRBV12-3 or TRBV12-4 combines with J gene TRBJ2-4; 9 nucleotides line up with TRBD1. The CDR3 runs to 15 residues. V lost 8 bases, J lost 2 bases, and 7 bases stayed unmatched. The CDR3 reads CASCWGQGPKNIQYF. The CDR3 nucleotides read TGTGCCAGCTGTTGGGGACAGGGACCCAAAAACATTCAGTACTTC.

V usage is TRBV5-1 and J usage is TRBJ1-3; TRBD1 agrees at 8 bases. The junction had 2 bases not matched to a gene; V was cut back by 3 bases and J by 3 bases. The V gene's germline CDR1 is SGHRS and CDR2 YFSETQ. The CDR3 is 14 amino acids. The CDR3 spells CASSYTGGGNTIYF. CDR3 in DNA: TGCGCCAGCAGCTATACAGGGGGTGGAAACACCATATATTTT.

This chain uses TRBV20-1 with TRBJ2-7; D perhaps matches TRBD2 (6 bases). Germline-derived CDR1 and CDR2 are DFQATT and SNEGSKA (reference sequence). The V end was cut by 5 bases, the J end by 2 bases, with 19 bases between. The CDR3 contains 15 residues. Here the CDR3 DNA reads TGCAGTGCTCATAGATTAGGAGGGGCTACCTACGAGCAGTACTTC. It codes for CSAHRLGGATYEQYF.

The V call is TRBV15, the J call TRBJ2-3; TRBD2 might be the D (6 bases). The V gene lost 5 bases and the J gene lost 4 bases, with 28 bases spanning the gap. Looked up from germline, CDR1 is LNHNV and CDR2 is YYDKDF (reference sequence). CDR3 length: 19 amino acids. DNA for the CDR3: TGTGCCACCAGCCTTTTTCCCGAGCAACTAGCAGGATATCCAGATACGCAGTATTTT. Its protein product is CATSLFPEQLAGYPDTQYF.